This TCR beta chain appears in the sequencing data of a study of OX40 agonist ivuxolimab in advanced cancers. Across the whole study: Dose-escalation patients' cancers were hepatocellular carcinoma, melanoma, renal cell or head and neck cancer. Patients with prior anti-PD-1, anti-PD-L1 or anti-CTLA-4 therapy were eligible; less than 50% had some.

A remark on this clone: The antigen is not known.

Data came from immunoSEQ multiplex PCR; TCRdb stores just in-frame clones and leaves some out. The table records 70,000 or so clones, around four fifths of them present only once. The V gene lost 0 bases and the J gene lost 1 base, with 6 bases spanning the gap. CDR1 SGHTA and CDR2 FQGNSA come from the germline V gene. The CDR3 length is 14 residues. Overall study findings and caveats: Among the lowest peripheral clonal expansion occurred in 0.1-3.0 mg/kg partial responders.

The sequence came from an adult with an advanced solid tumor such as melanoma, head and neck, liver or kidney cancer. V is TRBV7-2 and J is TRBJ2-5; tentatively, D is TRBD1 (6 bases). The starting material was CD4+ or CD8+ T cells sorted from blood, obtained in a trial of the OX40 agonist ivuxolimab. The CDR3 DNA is TGTGCCAGCAGCTTAGCACAGGGCCAAGAGACCCAGTACTTC. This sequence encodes CASSLAQGQETQYF. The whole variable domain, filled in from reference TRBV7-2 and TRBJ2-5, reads GAGVSQSPSNKVTEKGKDVELRCDPISGHTALYWYRQSLGQGLEFLIYFQGNSAPDKSGLPSDRFSAERTGGSVSTLTIQRTQQEDSAVYLCASSLAQGQETQYFGPGTRLLVL.